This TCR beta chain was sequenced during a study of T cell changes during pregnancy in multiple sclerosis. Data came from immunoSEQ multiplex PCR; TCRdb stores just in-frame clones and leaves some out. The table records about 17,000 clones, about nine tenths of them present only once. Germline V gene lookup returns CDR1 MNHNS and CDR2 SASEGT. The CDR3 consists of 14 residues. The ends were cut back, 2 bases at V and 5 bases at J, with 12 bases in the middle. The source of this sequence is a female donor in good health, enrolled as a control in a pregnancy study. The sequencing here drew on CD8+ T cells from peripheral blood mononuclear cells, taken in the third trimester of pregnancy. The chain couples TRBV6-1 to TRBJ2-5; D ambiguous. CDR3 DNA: TGTGCCAGCAGTGAAATGACTCCCGGTGAGACCCAGTACTTC. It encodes CASSEMTPGETQYF.